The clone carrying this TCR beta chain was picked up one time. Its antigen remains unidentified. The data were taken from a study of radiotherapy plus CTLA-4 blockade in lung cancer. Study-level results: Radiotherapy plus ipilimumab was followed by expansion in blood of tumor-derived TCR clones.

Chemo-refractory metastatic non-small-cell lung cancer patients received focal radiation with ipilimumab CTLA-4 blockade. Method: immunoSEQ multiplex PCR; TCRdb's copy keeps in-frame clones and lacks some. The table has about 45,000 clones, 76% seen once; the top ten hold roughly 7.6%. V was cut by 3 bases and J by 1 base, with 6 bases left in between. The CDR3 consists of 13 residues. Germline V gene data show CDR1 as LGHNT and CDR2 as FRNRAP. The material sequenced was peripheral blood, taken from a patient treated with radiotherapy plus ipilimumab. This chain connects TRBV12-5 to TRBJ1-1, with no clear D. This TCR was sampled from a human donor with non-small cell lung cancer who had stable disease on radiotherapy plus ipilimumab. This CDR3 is CASGFVENTEAFF. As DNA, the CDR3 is TGTGCTAGTGGTTTTGTAGAGAACACTGAAGCTTTCTTT.